Sequencing of this T cell receptor (beta chain) was carried out in a study of T cell changes during pregnancy in multiple sclerosis. Some clones are missing from TCRdb's copy, which holds only in-frame ones; the method was immunoSEQ multiplex PCR. The sample lists some 57,000 clones; 75% to 90% were seen once. With 3 bases clipped from V and 7 bases from J, the junction kept 8 bases outside the gene matches. The CDR3 length is 15 residues. Germline-derived CDR1 and CDR2 are MNHEY and SMNVEV (reference sequence). This rearrangement joins TRBV27 to TRBJ2-2; 7 bases map to TRBD2. The receptor was derived from a female donor in good health, enrolled as a control in a pregnancy study. This specimen consisted of peripheral blood, obtained in the first trimester of pregnancy. For the CDR3, the DNA is TGTGCCAGCAGTTTTTCCGGGGGGTTGGGCGGGGAGCTGTTTTTT. This sequence encodes CASSFSGGLGGELFF.